This passage covers 26 T cell receptor beta chains from one sample sequenced in a study of breast tumors, draining lymph nodes, adjacent tissues. TCRdb ran MiXCR on the multiplex PCR reads and lists one entry per CDR3 protein. The sample lists about 25,000 distinct CDR3 sequences, around 25% occurring once. Sample: breast tumor tissue. The source is a female donor with breast cancer. Some clones in this sample may be carry-over from other donors' samples.

This clonotype appeared many times. The chain couples TRBV20-1 to TRBJ2-7; weak D call: TRBD2 (6 bases). V was cut by 5 bases and J by 5 bases, with 10 bases left in between. The CDR3 loop spans 11 amino acids. The germline V gene encodes CDR1 DFQATT and CDR2 SNEGSKA (reference sequence). CDR3 nucleotide sequence: TGCAGTGCTGGAGGGTGGAACGAGCAGTACTTC. Protein sequence: CSAGGWNEQYF.

This clonotype was detected many times. This chain joins TRBV4-1 and TRBJ2-1; maybe TRBD1 (6 bases). The V end lost 5 bases, the J end lost 2 bases, and 10 bases lay between the germline ends. The CDR3 sequence is 14 residues long. CDR1 and CDR2 from the germline V gene are MGHRA and YSYEKL. The CDR3 sequence is CASSSGVPYNEQFF. The CDR3 DNA sequence: TGCGCCAGCAGCTCAGGGGTCCCCTACAATGAGCAGTTCTTC.

This clonotype was seen ten or more times. The gene calls are TRBV6-1 and TRBJ1-2; D unclear. Germline V gene lookup returns CDR1 MNHNS and CDR2 SASEGT. V was pared by 0 bases and J by 5 bases, with 10 bases between. This CDR3 is 14 amino acids long. The CDR3: CASSEAVGGYGYTF. The CDR3 nucleotides are TGTGCCAGCAGTGAAGCGGTGGGAGGGTATGGCTACACCTTC.

J is TRBJ2-3 and V is TRBV5-4, with D unclear. CDR3 length: 12 amino acids. Per germline, CDR1 SGHNT and CDR2 YYREEE (reference sequence). Trimming took 4 bases from V and 4 from J, leaving 7 bases between them. DNA for the CDR3: TGTGCCAGCAGCCGTAGCCCAGATACGCAGTATTTT. Translated, it gives CASSRSPDTQYF.

This clonotype was recorded at least ten times. The chain uses TRBV27 and TRBJ2-7; TRBD2 is a possible D gene (6 bases). The CDR3 consists of 15 residues. CDR1 is MNHEY, CDR2 SMNVEV, per germline (reference sequence). V gave up 5 bases and J gave up 7 bases, with 21 bases separating them. CDR3 amino acids: CASSRRSLGGGEQYF. The CDR3 nucleotides read TGTGCCAGCAGTAGGAGGAGCCTCGGGGGTGGAGAGCAGTACTTC.

The V gene is TRBV29-1, the J gene TRBJ2-7; D remains ambiguous. The CDR3 has 15 residues. Germline values: CDR1 SQVTM, CDR2 ANQGSEA. Trimming removed 2 bases at V and 0 bases at J, with 14 bases between. The CDR3 nucleotides are TGCAGCGTTGAAAGGGAACAGTCCTCCTCCTACGAGCAGTACTTC. Translation gives CSVEREQSSSYEQYF.

This clonotype appeared many times. The chain couples TRBV6-6 to TRBJ2-7; perhaps D is TRBD1 or TRBD2 (5 bases each). Trimming took 4 bases from V and 2 from J, leaving 18 bases between them. The CDR3 extends over 16 amino acids. CDR1 MNHNY and CDR2 SVGAGI come from the germline V gene (reference sequence). The CDR3 region is CASSLFGTANPYEQYF. DNA for the CDR3: TGTGCCAGCAGTTTATTTGGGACGGCGAATCCCTACGAGCAGTACTTC.

Concerning this clonotype: This may stem from a read error, because a much larger clone lies one nucleotide away. The J gene is TRBJ1-6, the V gene TRBV28, with D possibly TRBD1 on 5 matching bases. Germline V gives CDR1 MDHEN, CDR2 SYDVKM. The CDR3 is 17 amino acids. CDR3 DNA: TGTGCCAGCAGTTCCGGGAGGGGCCGTAGTCTTAATTCATCCCTCCACTTT. This codes for CASSSGRGRSLNSSLHF. Full variable domain (rest looked up from reference TRBV28 and TRBJ1-6): DVKVTQSSRYLVKRTGEKVFLECVQDMDHENMFWYRQDPGLGLRLIYFSYDVKMKEKGDIPEGYSVSREKKERFSLILESASTNQTSMYLCASSSGRGRSLNSSLHFGNGTRLTVT.

This clonotype was recorded many times. The chain couples TRBV12-3 or TRBV12-4 to TRBJ1-2; 7 bases align to TRBD1. The CDR3 runs 14 residues. The ends lost 4 bases at V and 0 bases at J; junction bases unmatched: 2. The CDR3 here is CASSYGTANYGYTF. DNA for the CDR3: TGTGCCAGCAGTTATGGGACAGCTAACTATGGCTACACCTTC.

This clonotype was seen many times. The chain joins TRBV5-1 to TRBJ2-1; D tentatively fits TRBD1 or TRBD2 (5 bases each). CDR1 SGHRS and CDR2 YFSETQ come from the germline V gene. There are 14 residues in the CDR3. Trimming cost V 6 bases and J 4 bases, with 14 bases left between them. In nucleotides, the CDR3 is TGCGCCAGCACACGGGACCCTAATTACAATGAGCAGTTCTTC. It is translated as CASTRDPNYNEQFF.

At least ten counts were recorded for this clonotype. V gene TRBV5-8 combines with J gene TRBJ2-5; 9 bases are shared with TRBD1. The germline V gene has CDR1 SGHTS and CDR2 YDEGEE. This CDR3 has 13 residues. V lost 4 bases to trimming and J lost 11 bases; unmatched junction nucleotides: 9. The CDR3 here is CASSDRDRDSQYF. Written as DNA, the CDR3 is TGTGCCAGCAGCGACCGGGACAGGGACTCTCAGTACTTC.

This clonotype was counted ten times or more. The genes are TRBV5-1 and TRBJ2-2; no clear D. Germline CDR1 reads SGHRS; CDR2 reads YFSETQ. Deletions cut 2 bases from V and 2 bases from J, with 16 bases between. This CDR3 region has 17 residues. CDR3 residues: CASSLFPKGPNTGELFF. CDR3 DNA: TGCGCCAGCAGCTTATTCCCAAAGGGTCCCAACACCGGGGAGCTGTTTTTT.

This clonotype was seen ten or more times. V usage is TRBV2 and J usage is TRBJ2-3; TRBD2 might be the D (6 bases). The ends were cut back, 5 bases at V and 4 bases at J, with 10 bases in the middle. This CDR3 region has 13 residues. Germline V gene data show CDR1 as SNHLY and CDR2 as FYNNEI. The CDR3 DNA follows: TGTGCCAGCAGTTCGGGAGAGGCAGATACGCAGTATTTT. It specifies CASSSGEADTQYF.

Many counts were recorded for this clonotype. V and J are TRBV20-1 and TRBJ2-7; D could derive from TRBD1 or TRBD2 (5 bases each). This CDR3 region has 11 residues. V gave up 6 bases and J gave up 3 bases, with 9 bases separating them. Germline loops: CDR1 DFQATT, CDR2 SNEGSKA (reference sequence). CDR3 DNA sequence: TGCAGTGCGGGACGGGACTACGAGCAGTACTTC. Protein: CSAGRDYEQYF.

The sample holds many counts of this clonotype. The J gene is TRBJ2-7, the V gene TRBV30, with D perhaps TRBD2 (6 bases). CDR1 and CDR2 from the germline V gene are GTSNPN and SVGIG (reference sequence). The CDR3 runs to 14 residues. Trimming removed 0 bases at V and 0 bases at J, with 9 bases between. CDR3 residues: CAWSVGGASYEQYF. CDR3 nucleotides: TGTGCCTGGAGTGTAGGCGGGGCCTCCTACGAGCAGTACTTC.

J is TRBJ2-1 and V is TRBV14; no firm D call. The V and J ends lost 2 bases and 3 bases respectively, with 8 bases between them. CDR1 and CDR2 (germline): SGHDN, FVKESK. This CDR3 is built from 14 residues. The CDR3 spells CASSQSVCYNEQFF. The CDR3 DNA follows: TGTGCCAGCAGCCAAAGCGTGTGCTACAATGAGCAGTTCTTC.

This clonotype was picked up many times. V is TRBV29-1 and J is TRBJ2-1; D gene uncertain. The length of the CDR3 is 12 residues. V lost 1 base and J 8 bases, leaving 9 bases between the germline ends. CDR1 and CDR2 from the germline V gene are SQVTM and ANQGSEA. CDR3 loop: CSVEAREDEQFF. The DNA of the CDR3 is TGCAGCGTTGAAGCTAGAGAGGATGAGCAGTTCTTC.

This clonotype has just one count. In nucleotides, the CDR3 is TGCGCCAGCAGCCAATCGGTCACTTCGTATGGCTACACCTTC. As protein: CASSQSVTSYGYTF. The chain combines TRBV4-1 with TRBJ1-2; no definite D call. The CDR3 is 14 amino acids. The V end lost 2 bases, the J end lost 5 bases, and 12 bases lay between the germline ends. Looked up from germline, CDR1 is MGHRA and CDR2 is YSYEKL.

This clonotype occurred many times. The chain carries TRBV6-2 or TRBV6-3 and TRBJ1-4, with D maybe TRBD1 (5 bases). Germline loops: CDR1 MNHEY, CDR2 SVGEGT. Deletions cut 6 bases from V and 7 bases from J, with 24 bases between. The CDR3 runs 17 residues. This CDR3 reads CASSPEEIRARGEKLFF. CDR3 coding DNA: TGTGCCAGCAGCCCGGAAGAAATCAGGGCTAGGGGTGAAAAACTGTTTTTT.

This clonotype was detected a few times. The chain couples TRBV19 to TRBJ2-7; 7 positions agree with TRBD2. Trimming cost V 5 bases and J 2 bases; bases outside gene matches: 9. Germline V gives CDR1 LNHDA, CDR2 SQIVND (reference sequence). The CDR3 length is 15 residues. CDR3 loop: CASSSGTTKTYEQYF. CDR3 in DNA: TGTGCCAGTAGTTCCGGGACTACCAAAACCTACGAGCAGTACTTC.

Comment on this clonotype: One end of the junction is discordant with germline, which a read error may explain. CDR3 sequence reads: CASNQEVTTTGTQHF. Written as DNA, the CDR3 is TGCGCCAGCAACCAAGAAGTTACTACCACTGGGACCCAGCACTTC. The chain employs TRBV4-1 and TRBJ2-5; D could derive from TRBD1 or TRBD2 (5 bases each). CDR3 length: 15 residues. Germline CDR1 is MGHRA and CDR2 is YSYEKL.

This clonotype was seen many times. V and J are TRBV2 and TRBJ1-2; D gene uncertain. V was pared by 0 bases and J by 4 bases, with 9 bases between. Germline V gives CDR1 SNHLY, CDR2 FYNNEI. CDR3 length: 14 residues. Written as DNA, the CDR3 is TGTGCCAGCAGTGAAGCGGCAGACCGCTATGGCTACACCTTC. It codes for CASSEAADRYGYTF.

Ten or more counts support this clonotype. This rearrangement joins TRBV11-3 to TRBJ2-2, with 7 bases aligning to TRBD1. Trimming cost V 4 bases and J 0 bases; bases outside gene matches: 2. The CDR3 consists of 15 residues. CDR1 is SGHNT and CDR2 is YENEEA in the germline V gene. The CDR3 loop is CASSSDRANTGELFF. CDR3 DNA: TGTGCCAGCAGCTCAGACAGGGCGAACACCGGGGAGCTGTTTTTT.

The chain joins TRBV5-1 to TRBJ1-1; the D gene is possibly TRBD1 (5 bases). Germline V CDR1 and CDR2: SGHRS, YFSETQ. The CDR3 runs to 18 residues. The V end lost 1 base, the J end lost 0 bases, and 19 bases lay between the germline ends. The CDR3 is CASSLKGGQGSLNTEAFF. The CDR3 nucleotides read TGCGCCAGCAGCTTGAAGGGAGGGCAGGGCTCATTGAACACTGAAGCTTTCTTT. Variable domain in full (rest from reference TRBV5-1 and TRBJ1-1): KAGVTQTPRYLIKTRGQQVTLSCSPISGHRSVSWYQQTPGQGLQFLFEYFSETQRNKGNFPGRFSGRQFSNSRSEMNVSTLELGDSALYLCASSLKGGQGSLNTEAFFGQGTRLTVV.

This clonotype is judged medium-sized. CDR3 sequence: CASSQGLGEFDEQFF. In DNA, the CDR3 is TGTGCCAGCAGCCAGGGTTTGGGGGAATTTGATGAGCAGTTCTTC. V and J are TRBV4-2 and TRBJ2-1; D tentatively reads TRBD1 or TRBD2 (5 bases each). Germline V lookup: CDR1 LGHNA, CDR2 YNFKEQ. Trimming cost V 3 bases and J 8 bases, with 17 bases left between them. The length of the CDR3 is 15 residues.

The chain recombines TRBV6-1 with TRBJ1-2; 8 bases fit TRBD1. J gave up 4 bases and V 8 bases, and 12 bases lay outside the gene matches. The CDR3 spans 15 residues. CDR1 is MNHNS, CDR2 SASEGT, per germline. The CDR3 nucleotides read TGTGCCAGCTTCGAGGGCGACAGGGGTCCCTATGGCTACACCTTC. Protein product: CASFEGDRGPYGYTF.